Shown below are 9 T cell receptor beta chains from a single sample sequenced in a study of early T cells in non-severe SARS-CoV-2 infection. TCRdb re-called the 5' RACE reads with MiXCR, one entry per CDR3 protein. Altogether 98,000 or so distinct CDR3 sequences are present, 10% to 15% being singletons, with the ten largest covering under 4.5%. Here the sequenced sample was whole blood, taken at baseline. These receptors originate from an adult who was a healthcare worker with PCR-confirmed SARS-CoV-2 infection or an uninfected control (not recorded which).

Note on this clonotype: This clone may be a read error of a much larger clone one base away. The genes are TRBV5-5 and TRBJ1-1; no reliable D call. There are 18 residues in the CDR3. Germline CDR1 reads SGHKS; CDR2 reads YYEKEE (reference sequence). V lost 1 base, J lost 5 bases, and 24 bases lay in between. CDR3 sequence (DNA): TGTGCCAGCAGCTTGCCACTTTACTCCGGGCCGGGCGGAACTGAAGCTTTCTTT. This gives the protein CASSLPLYSGPGGTEAFF.

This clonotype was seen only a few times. The DNA of the CDR3 is TGTGCCAGCAGCTTCGGGGGAACGGTTAGCACAGATACGCAGTATTTT. Its translation is CASSFGGTVSTDTQYF. V gene TRBV5-4 combines with J gene TRBJ2-3, with a tentative D call TRBD2 (6 bases). The CDR3 extends over 16 amino acids. Germline V gene sequence: CDR1 SGHNT, CDR2 YYREEE (reference sequence). Deletions cut 2 bases from V and 0 bases from J, with 13 bases between.

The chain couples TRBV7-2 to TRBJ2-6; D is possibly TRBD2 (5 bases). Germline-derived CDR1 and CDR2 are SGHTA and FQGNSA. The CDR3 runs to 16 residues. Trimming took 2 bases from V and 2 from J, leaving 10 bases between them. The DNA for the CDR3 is TGTGCCAGCAGCTTAAGAGGAGGTACTGGGGCCAACGTCCTGACTTTC. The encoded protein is CASSLRGGTGANVLTF.

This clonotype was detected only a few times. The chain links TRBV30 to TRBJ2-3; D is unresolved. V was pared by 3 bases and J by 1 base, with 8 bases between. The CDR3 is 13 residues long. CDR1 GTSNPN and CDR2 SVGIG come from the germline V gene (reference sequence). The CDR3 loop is CAWRAPGTDTQYF. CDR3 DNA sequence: TGTGCCTGGAGAGCGCCGGGCACAGATACGCAGTATTTT.

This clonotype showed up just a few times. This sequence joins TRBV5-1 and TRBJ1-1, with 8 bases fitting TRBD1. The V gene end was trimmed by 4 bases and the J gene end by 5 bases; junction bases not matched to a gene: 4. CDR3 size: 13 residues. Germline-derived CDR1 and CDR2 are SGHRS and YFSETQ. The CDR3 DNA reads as TGCGCCAGCAGCATACAGGGGGAAACTGAAGCTTTCTTT. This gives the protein CASSIQGETEAFF.

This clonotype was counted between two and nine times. CDR3 DNA sequence: TGTGCCAGCAGTTTAGTGGCAGGGGCGAACACTGAAGCTTTCTTT. This translates into CASSLVAGANTEAFF. The chain links TRBV27 to TRBJ1-1; D is possibly TRBD1 (6 bases). Germline V gene lookup returns CDR1 MNHEY and CDR2 SMNVEV (reference sequence). Deletions cut 2 bases from V and 1 base from J, with 11 bases between. This CDR3 is built from 15 residues.

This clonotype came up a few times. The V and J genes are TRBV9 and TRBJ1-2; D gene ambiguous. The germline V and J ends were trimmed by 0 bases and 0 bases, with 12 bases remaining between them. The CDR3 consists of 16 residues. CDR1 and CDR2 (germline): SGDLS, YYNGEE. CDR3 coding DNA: TGTGCCAGCAGCGTAGTTGATCAGGTTGCTAACTATGGCTACACCTTC. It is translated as CASSVVDQVANYGYTF. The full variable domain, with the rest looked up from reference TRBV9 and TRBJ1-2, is DSGVTQTPKHLITATGQRVTLRCSPRSGDLSVYWYQQSLDQGLQFLIQYYNGEERAKGNILERFSAQQFPDLHSELNLSSLELGDSALYFCASSVVDQVANYGYTFGSGTRLTVV.

CDR3 residues: CASSPRTGLVNNQPQHF. CDR3 in DNA: TGCGCCAGCAGCCCCAGGACAGGCCTTGTGAACAATCAGCCCCAGCATTTT. The rearrangement links TRBV4-1 to TRBJ1-5, with TRBD1 matching over 7 bases. The V segment lost 4 bases and the J segment 3 bases; nucleotides outside the gene matches: 12. This CDR3 has 17 residues. CDR1 is MGHRA and CDR2 is YSYEKL in the germline V gene.

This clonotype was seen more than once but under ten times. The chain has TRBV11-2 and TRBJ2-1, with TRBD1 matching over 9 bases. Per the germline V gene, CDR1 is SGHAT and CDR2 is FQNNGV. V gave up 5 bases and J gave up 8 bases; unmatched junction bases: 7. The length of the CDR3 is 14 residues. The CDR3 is CASSPGTGYHEQFF. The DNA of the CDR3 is TGTGCCAGCAGCCCAGGGACAGGGTATCATGAGCAGTTCTTC.